Following are 10 T cell receptor beta chains from one sample sequenced in a study of cytomegalovirus exposure and HLA in healthy donors. PCR primers comprised 60 Vbeta and 13 Jbeta primers. The protocol was immunoSEQ multiplex PCR, while the TCRdb copy is restricted to in-frame clones and leaves out a portion. This table holds some 170,000 clones, approximately 88% found once. Sequenced: PBMCs. Receptor source: a woman aged 30 to 39 in good health and CMV-seronegative.

As DNA, the CDR3 is TGCGCCAGCAGCCCGGGGGCAGGGCGGGAGGAGACCCAGTACTTC. As protein: CASSPGAGREETQYF. The chain combines TRBV5-1 with TRBJ2-5; possible D gene TRBD2, 7 bases. The length of the CDR3 is 15 residues. CDR1 SGHRS and CDR2 YFSETQ come from the germline V gene. V was trimmed by 4 bases and J by 5 bases, leaving 18 bases between them.

The chain has TRBV15 and TRBJ2-7; the match to TRBD2 covers 12 bases. Germline V gene lookup returns CDR1 LNHNV and CDR2 YYDKDF (reference sequence). V dropped 3 bases and J dropped 1; count of bases not matched to a gene: 13. The CDR3 loop spans 19 amino acids. The CDR3 protein is CATSSARRRLAGVSYEQYF. The CDR3 coding sequence is TGTGCCACCAGCAGCGCGCGACGGAGACTAGCGGGAGTATCCTACGAGCAGTACTTC.

The J gene is TRBJ2-7, the V gene TRBV6-6, with 8 bases lining up with TRBD2. The germline CDR1 and CDR2 sequences are MNHNY and SVGAGI (reference sequence). The junction had 8 bases not matched to a gene; V was cut back by 1 base and J by 6 bases. The CDR3 is 15 amino acids. CDR3 protein: CASSYFREGLSEQYF. In DNA form, the CDR3 reads TGTGCCAGCAGTTACTTCCGGGAGGGCCTGAGCGAGCAGTACTTC.

The gene calls are TRBV27 and TRBJ1-1, with D possibly matching TRBD1 (6 bases). CDR1 and CDR2 (germline): MNHEY, SMNVEV (reference sequence). The V and J ends lost 3 bases and 0 bases respectively, with 14 bases between them. This CDR3 is built from 16 residues. The CDR3 protein is CASSFRGGLMNTEAFF. The CDR3 nucleotides are TGTGCCAGCAGTTTTAGGGGGGGACTGATGAACACTGAAGCTTTCTTT.

V and J are TRBV16 and TRBJ1-5; tentative D call: TRBD1 (5 bases). The CDR3 extends over 16 amino acids. V lost 1 base, J lost 6 bases, and 16 bases lay in between. Germline V gene sequence: CDR1 KGHSY, CDR2 FQNENV. In nucleotides, the CDR3 is TGTGCCAGCAGCCAATGGGGCACGCCGAGCTCTCAGCCCCAGCATTTT. This gives the protein CASSQWGTPSSQPQHF. Full variable domain (rest looked up from reference TRBV16 and TRBJ1-5): GEEVAQTPKHLVRGEGQKAKLYCAPIKGHSYVFWYQQVLKNEFKFLISFQNENVFDETGMPKERFSAKCLPNSPCSLEIQATKLEDSAVYFCASSQWGTPSSQPQHFGDGTRLSIL.

On this clone: The same CDR3 arises from other DNA sequences in this sample as well. The chain has TRBV30 and TRBJ2-5, with D tentatively TRBD1 (5 bases). Trimming removed 5 bases from V and 5 bases from J, with 12 bases in between. The CDR3 is made up of 12 amino acids. The germline V gene has CDR1 GTSNPN and CDR2 SVGIG (reference sequence). CDR3 sequence (DNA): TGTGCCTGGGAAACAGGTGGGGAGACCCAGTACTTC. It codes for CAWETGGETQYF.

The chain combines TRBV4-3 with TRBJ1-2; no clear D gene. This CDR3 has 14 amino acids. Per germline, CDR1 LGHNA and CDR2 YSLEER. Trimming pared 3 bases from V and 4 bases from J, leaving 12 bases between. The CDR3 loop is CASSQAGVGYGYTF. Written as DNA, the CDR3 is TGCGCCAGCAGCCAGGCCGGGGTGGGCTATGGCTACACCTTC.

V usage is TRBV5-1 and J usage is TRBJ2-3, with 7 bases aligning to TRBD1. Trimming took 4 bases from V and 2 from J; bases not matched to a gene: 4. The CDR3 is made up of 14 amino acids. CDR1 and CDR2 from the germline V gene are SGHRS and YFSETQ. CDR3 bases: TGCGCCAGCAGCACGGGACAGCACACAGATACGCAGTATTTT. It translates to CASSTGQHTDTQYF.

This sequence joins TRBV6-1 and TRBJ2-1, with D hard to call. V was shortened by 1 base and J by 4 bases, with 11 bases between the two germline ends. Germline V gives CDR1 MNHNS, CDR2 SASEGT. The CDR3 totals 15 residues. The CDR3 DNA follows: TGTGCCAGCAGTGAAGTACAGACCGGTTACAATGAGCAGTTCTTC. Amino acids: CASSEVQTGYNEQFF.

This clone has just one count. This chain connects TRBV30 to TRBJ2-7; D unclear. Germline-derived CDR1 and CDR2 are GTSNPN and SVGIG (reference sequence). V was shortened by 3 bases and J by 3 bases, with 9 bases between the two germline ends. This CDR3 region has 12 residues. The CDR3 nucleotides are TGTGCCTGGAGCCTCGCTAGCTACGAGCAGTACTTC. Its protein product is CAWSLASYEQYF.